This T cell receptor (beta chain) is drawn from a study of shared clonotypes between healthy human individuals (dated by TCRdb to 2019 to 2021). In terms of the full investigation: Three men and a couple of women, aged 18 to 49 years, made up the cohort. Leukapheresis yielded between about 0.9 and 10 billion PBMCs per donor. To estimate repertoire size and how much clonotypes are shared between individuals, the study performed deep sequencing of blood TCR repertoires from roughly five healthy adults. Libraries were prepared and TCR repertoires were sequenced by different laboratories using diverse techniques, in order to increase sequencing depth and limit assay-specific biases. For each donor, CD4 naive and CD4 memory were each run on three plates, CD8 naive on two plates, and CD8 memory on one plate.

Using the deep immunoSEQ assay, multiplex PCR amplified TCR CDR3 regions from genomic DNA. Extracted genomic DNA from each cell subset was spread evenly across all wells of several immunoSEQ 96-well plates, with each plate serving as a replicate. For sorted subsets, 200 to 250 ng of genomic DNA, equivalent to some 33,000 T cell genomes, went into each replicate PCR. The purified libraries were quantified using a Qubit 3.0 fluorometer, sized with a Bioanalyzer 2100, and then quantified again using the KAPA Library Quantification kit. Every immunoSEQ 96-well plate was sequenced on a dedicated single-read 150-cycle Illumina NextSeq 550 flow cell. The authors processed their data as follows. Because only junctional sequences without quality scores were contained in the immunoSEQ output, filtering matching that applied to full-length reads could not be performed. Sequences were annotated with PyIR, a Python wrapper for IgBLAST v1.9, using IMGT germline references to assign V/J genes and CDR3. Reads were removed for weak V/J assignments (E-value above 1e-6), missing CDR3, stop codons, out-of-frame junctions, or ambiguous translated residues. V3J clonotypes were defined by identical inferred V gene, J gene, and CDR3 amino acid sequence. Percentage overlap between repertoires was calculated by dividing the number of shared unique clonotypes by the size of the smaller repertoire. Richness of each repertoire was evaluated using RTK rarefaction, the Chao1 estimator, and Recon v2.1 estimates of unobserved clonotypes. OLGA was used to compute generation probabilities for all TCRbeta clonotypes that the gDNA method yielded from a handful of donors. TCRdb stores this immuneACCESS table with in-frame sequences only. Part of the clones is absent; in the studies checked, under half of the shortfall reflects unresolved V genes, and no reason is known for the rest. The V and J calls and clone size come from that table; D and trimming were worked out from the DNA. This sample is represented by millions of clones; over 90% of them were singletons. Jointly, the top ten make up 0.39% of the sample.

The donors were healthy, HIV-negative adults who had no recently reported acute infections or vaccinations. All donors were Caucasian adults living in Nashville, Tennessee, USA. CD4+ T cells were enriched through magnetic negative selection, after which naive cells were positively selected on CD45RA and the remaining negative fraction served as the memory subset. Blood was obtained by leukapheresis, after which PBMCs were separated by Ficoll-Histopaque density gradient centrifugation and cryopreserved in liquid nitrogen vapor phase. Analytical flow cytometry was used to check the purity and quantity of each magnetically sorted T cell population. Genomic DNA was isolated from each sorted fraction and quantified by UV absorbance on a Nanodrop 2000c. Comment on this clone: What antigen it recognizes has not been identified. Per-nucleotide qualities are absent, and no much larger clonotype sits a single base away.

CDR1 and CDR2 (SGHTA, FQGTGA) derive from the germline V gene. The CDR3 contains 13 residues, cysteine and phenylalanine counted. Of all the DNA, just the CDR3 is kept, 39 bases in frame from base 1. Trimming removed 3 bases from V and 7 bases from J, leaving 9 bases between the germline ends. Results the study describes overall, beyond this receptor: Rarefaction of sorted-subset datasets indicated incomplete sequencing despite the large sequencing depth. Sampling was restricted to blood, and TCR repertoires in tissues likely differ from the TCR repertoires found in blood. Naive subsets generally had larger estimated clonotype richness than memory subsets did. Roughly 5% of naive CD4, 3% to 4% of naive CD8, 2.3% of memory CD4, and 0.4% of memory CD8 clonotypes were shared across several donors. Compared with non-shared clonotypes, the clonotypes found in all four sorted-subset donors had higher generation probabilities. Based on pairwise subsampling, the degree of clonotype sharing among donors was expected to be affected by sequencing depth. Because the study included only a small number of donors, the genetic and exposure-history diversity represented was limited.

The TCR sequence derives from a man aged 18 to 29 in good health. Some clones in this sample may be carry-over from other donors' samples. The rearrangement combines TRBV7-3 with TRBJ1-4, with the D gene not confidently named. Sample: naive CD4+ T cells from PBMCs. This sample's cell subset or site label indicates: CD45RA+ positively selected. For the CDR3, the sequence is CASSFNRGEKLFF. The bases are TGTGCCAGCAGCTTTAACCGCGGTGAAAAACTGTTTTTT.